What follows are 26 T cell receptor beta chains derived from one specimen sequenced in a study of shared clonotypes between healthy human individuals. Sequenced by immunoSEQ multiplex PCR; TCRdb stores in-frame clones only, minus some. The sample consists of approximately 600,000 clones, roughly 96% of them appearing once. CD45RO-negative CD8 cells positively selected for CCR7 made up the naive population, which excluded terminally differentiated effector memory CD45RA+ cells. The sample taken for sequencing was naive CD8+ T cells sorted from blood. These receptors were collected from a woman aged 30 to 39 in good health.

For this clone: One junction end does not reproduce the germline sequence, and a read error may be involved. The chain links TRBV2 to TRBJ2-1, with 13 bases matching TRBD2. Germline V gene sequence: CDR1 SNHLY, CDR2 FYNNEI. The CDR3 extends over 14 amino acids. As DNA, the CDR3 is TGTGCCAGCAGTGGGACTAGCGGGAGTGTCGATTTGGTCTTC. It specifies CASSGTSGSVDLVF.

V gene TRBV28 combines with J gene TRBJ1-1, with D possibly matching TRBD1 (6 bases). The V gene lost 7 bases and the J gene lost 3 bases, with 12 bases spanning the gap. Per the germline V gene, CDR1 is MDHEN and CDR2 is SYDVKM. The CDR3 length is 13 residues. CDR3 in DNA: TGTGCCAGCACCTACAGGGTTTACACTGAAGCTTTCTTT. Translated: CASTYRVYTEAFF. The entire variable domain, with the rest obtained from reference TRBV28 and TRBJ1-1, is as follows: DVKVTQSSRYLVKRTGEKVFLECVQDMDHENMFWYRQDPGLGLRLIYFSYDVKMKEKGDIPEGYSVSREKKERFSLILESASTNQTSMYLCASTYRVYTEAFFGQGTRLTVV.

This clone was found once. The V and J genes are TRBV4-1 and TRBJ1-1; a possible D gene is TRBD1 (6 bases). Germline V gene lookup returns CDR1 MGHRA and CDR2 YSYEKL. CDR3 length: 14 residues. Between the trimmed V and J ends, which lost 0 bases and 3 bases, there was a span of 8 bases. This CDR3 reads CASSQDPGDTEAFF. Written as DNA, the CDR3 is TGCGCCAGCAGCCAAGATCCAGGGGACACTGAAGCTTTCTTT.

The rearrangement uses TRBV28 and TRBJ1-5, with D hard to call. The CDR3 consists of 13 residues. V shed 1 base and J shed 3 bases, with 4 bases lying between them. Germline V lookup: CDR1 MDHEN, CDR2 SYDVKM. The CDR3 coding sequence is TGTGCCAGCAGTTTATCCCTCAATCAGCCCCAGCATTTT. This gives the protein CASSLSLNQPQHF.

Details on this clone: The same CDR3 arises from other DNA sequences in this sample as well. V usage is TRBV19 and J usage is TRBJ2-7; maybe TRBD2 (6 bases). Germline V gene lookup returns CDR1 LNHDA and CDR2 SQIVND (reference sequence). V shed 0 bases and J shed 0 bases, with 9 bases lying between them. CDR3 size: 15 residues. The CDR3 sequence is CASSIESGPSYEQYF. In DNA form, the CDR3 reads TGTGCCAGTAGTATAGAGAGCGGGCCCTCCTACGAGCAGTACTTC.

The V and J genes are TRBV19 and TRBJ1-1, with unresolved D. The CDR3 spans 15 residues. CDR1 is LNHDA, CDR2 SQIVND, per germline (reference sequence). V was clipped by 2 bases and J by 4 bases, with 14 bases between them. Here the CDR3 reads CASSISQVGGTEAFF. The CDR3 region has the DNA TGTGCCAGTAGTATATCCCAGGTGGGAGGCACTGAAGCTTTCTTT.

The rearrangement uses TRBV4-1 and TRBJ1-2; no definite D call. The CDR3 runs to 14 residues. Germline V gene sequence: CDR1 MGHRA, CDR2 YSYEKL. Trimming took off 0 bases at V and 0 bases at J, with 5 bases between the two ends. The CDR3 sequence is CASSQETSNYGYTF. Here the CDR3 DNA reads TGCGCCAGCAGCCAAGAGACATCTAACTATGGCTACACCTTC.

The chain uses TRBV19 and TRBJ2-1; 9 nucleotides match TRBD2. The V gene end was trimmed by 9 bases and the J gene end by 4 bases; junction bases not matched to a gene: 7. The CDR3 consists of 14 residues. The germline CDR1 and CDR2 sequences are LNHDA and SQIVND (reference sequence). DNA for the CDR3: TGTGCCAGCGGGCTAGCGGGAATATACAATGAGCAGTTCTTC. Protein: CASGLAGIYNEQFF.

The chain couples TRBV6-5 to TRBJ1-2, with 7 bases that match TRBD1. V lost 6 bases to trimming and J lost 8 bases; unmatched junction nucleotides: 9. There are 13 residues in the CDR3. Germline V lookup: CDR1 MNHEY, CDR2 SVGAGI. This CDR3 is CASRNGTEEGYTF. DNA for the CDR3: TGTGCCAGCAGGAACGGGACAGAGGAAGGCTACACCTTC.

This clone is a singleton in its sample. The chain carries TRBV4-1 and TRBJ2-1; the D gene is possibly TRBD1 (6 bases). This CDR3 region has 15 residues. Deletions cut 9 bases from V and 4 bases from J, with 19 bases between. Germline V lookup: CDR1 MGHRA, CDR2 YSYEKL. Written as DNA, the CDR3 is TGCGCCAGTACCAGGGGTCCCGACTCATACAATGAGCAGTTCTTC. The encoded protein is CASTRGPDSYNEQFF.

The chain uses TRBV4-1 and TRBJ2-7; D is undetermined. Germline CDR1 and CDR2: MGHRA and YSYEKL. The CDR3 loop spans 15 amino acids. Deletions cut 1 base from V and 0 bases from J, with 10 bases between. The CDR3 protein is CASSQVLTVSYEQYF. CDR3 bases: TGCGCCAGCAGCCAAGTCTTGACCGTCTCCTACGAGCAGTACTTC.

This chain links TRBV30 with TRBJ1-1; no reliable D call. In germline, CDR1 is GTSNPN, CDR2 SVGIG (reference sequence). The CDR3 totals 17 residues. Trimming pared 4 bases from V and 3 bases from J, leaving 24 bases between. The CDR3 is CAWTDLGMDFMDTEAFF. As DNA, the CDR3 is TGTGCCTGGACGGACCTGGGAATGGATTTTATGGACACTGAAGCTTTCTTT.

The chain is built from TRBV7-2 and TRBJ1-5; D possibly corresponds to TRBD1 (5 bases). Germline CDR1 and CDR2: SGHTA and FQGNSA. This CDR3 has 15 amino acids. V was clipped by 5 bases and J by 7 bases, with 18 bases between them. The CDR3 loop is CASSLRDPILQPQHF. The CDR3 bases are TGTGCCAGCAGCCTTAGGGACCCAATCTTACAGCCCCAGCATTTT.

The sample holds one count of this clone. The rearrangement links TRBV27 to TRBJ2-7, with D tentatively TRBD2 (6 bases). Looked up from germline, CDR1 is MNHEY and CDR2 is SMNVEV (reference sequence). The CDR3 has 14 residues. V was shortened by 3 bases and J by 0 bases, with 9 bases between the two germline ends. The CDR3 nucleotides read TGTGCCAGCAGTTTTCGGGGGACCTCCTACGAGCAGTACTTC. It yields the protein CASSFRGTSYEQYF.

The V call is TRBV28, the J call TRBJ2-2; 10 nucleotides agree with TRBD1. The CDR3 is 15 residues long. CDR1 and CDR2 (germline): MDHEN, SYDVKM. With V trimmed by 7 bases and J by 7 bases, 9 bases remained unmatched. The CDR3 here is CASTPDRGRFGELFF. CDR3 coding DNA: TGTGCCAGCACTCCTGACAGGGGGCGCTTCGGGGAGCTGTTTTTT.

V is TRBV14 and J is TRBJ2-2, with D possibly matching TRBD2 (5 bases). The V gene lost 0 bases and the J gene lost 4 bases, with 12 bases spanning the gap. CDR1 and CDR2 from the germline V gene are SGHDN and FVKESK. This CDR3 spans 16 amino acids. The CDR3 loop reads CASSQDTADLTGELFF. The CDR3 DNA reads TGTGCCAGCAGCCAAGATACAGCGGACCTCACCGGGGAGCTGTTTTTT.

V gene TRBV13 combines with J gene TRBJ2-1; tentatively, D is TRBD2 (6 bases). The CDR3 runs to 16 residues. Germline V CDR1 and CDR2: PRHDT, FYEKMQ (reference sequence). V was cut by 5 bases and J by 2 bases, with 16 bases left in between. CDR3 protein: CASSASRGGTYNEQFF. CDR3 nucleotides: TGTGCCAGCAGCGCCTCTCGTGGGGGGACCTACAATGAGCAGTTCTTC.

The chain couples TRBV4-1 to TRBJ2-5, with TRBD2 matching over 12 bases. This CDR3 is built from 16 residues. After removal of 0 bases from V and 11 bases from J, the junction contained 10 bases not matched to a gene. CDR1 and CDR2 from the germline V gene are MGHRA and YSYEKL. DNA for the CDR3: TGCGCCAGCAGCCAAGATAGACTAGCGGGAGTCCAAGAGCAGTACTTC. This gives the protein CASSQDRLAGVQEQYF.

Note on this clone: Other DNA sequences in this specimen translate into the identical CDR3. The chain couples TRBV28 to TRBJ2-7, with a possible D match to TRBD1 (6 bases). Trimming pared 1 base from V and 3 bases from J, leaving 10 bases between. Germline V lookup: CDR1 MDHEN, CDR2 SYDVKM. CDR3 length: 14 residues. CDR3 region: CASSLLGQSYEQYF. CDR3 nucleotide sequence: TGTGCCAGCAGTTTATTGGGACAAAGCTACGAGCAGTACTTC.

The chain joins TRBV27 to TRBJ2-3; D is ambiguous. V lost 2 bases to trimming and J lost 1 base, with 7 bases between them. The germline V gene encodes CDR1 MNHEY and CDR2 SMNVEV (reference sequence). This CDR3 contains 14 residues. This CDR3 is CASSLLKGTDTQYF. CDR3 coding DNA: TGTGCCAGCAGTTTACTGAAGGGCACAGATACGCAGTATTTT.

The chain has TRBV10-2 and TRBJ1-5, with D perhaps TRBD1 (5 bases). This CDR3 is 13 amino acids long. Deletions cut 3 bases from V and 5 bases from J, with 8 bases between. The V gene's germline CDR1 is WSHSY and CDR2 SAAADI. CDR3 nucleotides: TGCGCCAGCAGTGATGGGACTCATCAGCCCCAGCATTTT. Its translation is CASSDGTHQPQHF.

V and J are TRBV11-2 and TRBJ2-4; no clear D. Germline V gives CDR1 SGHAT, CDR2 FQNNGV. This CDR3 spans 12 amino acids. V was clipped by 1 base and J by 7 bases, with 5 bases between them. CDR3 bases: TGTGCCAGCAGCTTAGTGGTTAACATTCAGTACTTC. As protein: CASSLVVNIQYF.

The chain uses TRBV29-1 and TRBJ2-7, with D uncertain. This CDR3 spans 11 amino acids. Germline V gene lookup returns CDR1 SQVTM and CDR2 ANQGSEA. Between the trimmed V and J ends, which lost 4 bases and 2 bases, there was a span of 6 bases. CDR3 region: CSVVWTYEQYF. CDR3 in DNA: TGCAGCGTTGTGTGGACCTACGAGCAGTACTTC.

The J gene is TRBJ2-3, the V gene TRBV4-2, with 14 bases lining up with TRBD2. The V and J ends lost 2 bases and 6 bases, in that order; junction bases with no gene match: 1. The CDR3 covers 15 residues. The germline CDR1 and CDR2 sequences are LGHNA and YNFKEQ. The CDR3 sequence is CASSQRLAGGDTQYF. CDR3 coding DNA: TGTGCCAGCAGCCAACGACTAGCGGGGGGGGATACGCAGTATTTT.

The chain joins TRBV28 to TRBJ2-2; 8 bases fit TRBD2. V dropped 4 bases and J dropped 6; count of bases not matched to a gene: 10. The CDR3 consists of 16 residues. In germline, CDR1 is MDHEN, CDR2 SYDVKM. DNA for the CDR3: TGTGCCAGCAGTTATGTAGCGGGATTTAGATCCGGGGAGCTGTTTTTT. This codes for CASSYVAGFRSGELFF. Variable domain in full (rest from reference TRBV28 and TRBJ2-2): DVKVTQSSRYLVKRTGEKVFLECVQDMDHENMFWYRQDPGLGLRLIYFSYDVKMKEKGDIPEGYSVSREKKERFSLILESASTNQTSMYLCASSYVAGFRSGELFFGEGSRLTVL.

The genes are TRBV9 and TRBJ2-1, with 11 positions matching TRBD1. The CDR3 loop spans 16 amino acids. Germline CDR1 reads SGDLS; CDR2 reads YYNGEE. V gave up 0 bases and J gave up 7 bases; unmatched junction bases: 6. The CDR3 nucleotides read TGTGCCAGCAGCGTAGATCGGACAGGGGGCTTAAATGAGCAGTTCTTC. This encodes CASSVDRTGGLNEQFF. The variable domain in full, completed from reference TRBV9 and TRBJ2-1, reads DSGVTQTPKHLITATGQRVTLRCSPRSGDLSVYWYQQSLDQGLQFLIQYYNGEERAKGNILERFSAQQFPDLHSELNLSSLELGDSALYFCASSVDRTGGLNEQFFGPGTRLTVL.